This T cell receptor (beta chain) was identified during a study of OX40 agonist ivuxolimab in advanced cancers. Produced via immunoSEQ multiplex PCR; TCRdb's table is partial and in-frame only. The sample includes 76,000 or so clones, 85% to 90% of them seen just once. The germline V gene encodes CDR1 SEHNR and CDR2 FQNEAQ (reference sequence). CDR3 length equals 15 residues. V lost 5 bases to trimming and J lost 2 bases; unmatched junction nucleotides: 6. Sequencing was performed on CD4+ or CD8+ T cells sorted from blood, taken in a trial of the OX40 agonist ivuxolimab. The chain is built from TRBV7-9 and TRBJ2-5, with 9 bases fitting TRBD1. The receptor was derived from an adult with an advanced solid tumor such as melanoma, head and neck, liver or kidney cancer. CDR3: CASSLQGAPQETQYF. The DNA for the CDR3 is TGTGCCAGCAGCCTACAGGGGGCACCACAAGAGACCCAGTACTTC.